This T cell receptor (beta chain) originates from a study of cytomegalovirus exposure and HLA in healthy donors. Study findings and constraints: Some public TCRs appeared in many individuals, while most sequences were rare.

This table comes from immunoSEQ multiplex PCR, and its TCRdb copy is limited to in-frame clones, with some not included. The sample has 80,000 or so clones; 85% to 95% are singletons. A note on this clone: Its antigen is not known.

Sequenced: PBMCs. The TCR comes from a young woman in good health and CMV-seronegative.

The CDR3 sequence is CASSPGVAGARSSYNEQFF. The CDR3 bases are TGTGCCAGCTCACCTGGGGTAGCGGGAGCTAGAAGCTCCTACAATGAGCAGTTCTTC. The rearrangement links TRBV18 to TRBJ2-1; 9 positions match TRBD2. The J segment lost 0 bases and the V segment lost 3 bases, leaving 12 bases of the junction unmatched. The germline V gene encodes CDR1 KGHSH and CDR2 LQKENI. The CDR3 has 19 residues.